What follows are 3 T cell receptor beta chains derived from one specimen sequenced in a study of T cell repertoires in cytomegalovirus infection. TCRdb independently ran MiXCR on the reads; one entry per CDR3 protein. The sample holds 350,000 to 550,000 distinct CDR3 sequences; roughly 31% are singletons and the top ten take about an eighth. Sequenced material: PBMCs. The receptors were sampled from a human donor in good health (CMV status not recorded). Some clones in this sample may be carry-over from other donors' samples.

This clonotype was observed many times. The rearrangement links TRBV7-2 to TRBJ2-1; 9 bases line up with TRBD2. The germline V gene has CDR1 SGHTA and CDR2 FQGNSA. The ends lost 5 bases at V and 1 base at J; junction bases unmatched: 6. There are 16 residues in the CDR3. The CDR3 loop is CASSGLAGTSYNEQFF. CDR3 in DNA: TGTGCCAGCAGCGGGCTAGCGGGAACGTCCTACAATGAGCAGTTCTTC.

Ten or more counts support this clonotype. The V gene is TRBV7-9, the J gene TRBJ2-3, with D uncertain. CDR3 length: 15 residues. Trimming left V 2 bases short and J 2 bases short, with 11 bases between. Per the germline V gene, CDR1 is SEHNR and CDR2 is FQNEAQ (reference sequence). The DNA of the CDR3 is TGTGCCAGCAGCTTATGGTCCGAATTCACAGATACGCAGTATTTT. Translation: CASSLWSEFTDTQYF.

This clonotype was observed many times. V usage is TRBV7-2 and J usage is TRBJ2-2; 9 nucleotides line up with TRBD1. The CDR3 contains 16 residues. The germline gives CDR1 SGHTA, CDR2 FQGNSA. V was pared by 5 bases and J by 5 bases, with 9 bases of the junction left unmatched. The CDR3 here is CASSRPGQGVTGELFF. In DNA form, the CDR3 reads TGTGCCAGCAGCCGACCGGGACAGGGCGTTACCGGGGAGCTGTTTTTT.